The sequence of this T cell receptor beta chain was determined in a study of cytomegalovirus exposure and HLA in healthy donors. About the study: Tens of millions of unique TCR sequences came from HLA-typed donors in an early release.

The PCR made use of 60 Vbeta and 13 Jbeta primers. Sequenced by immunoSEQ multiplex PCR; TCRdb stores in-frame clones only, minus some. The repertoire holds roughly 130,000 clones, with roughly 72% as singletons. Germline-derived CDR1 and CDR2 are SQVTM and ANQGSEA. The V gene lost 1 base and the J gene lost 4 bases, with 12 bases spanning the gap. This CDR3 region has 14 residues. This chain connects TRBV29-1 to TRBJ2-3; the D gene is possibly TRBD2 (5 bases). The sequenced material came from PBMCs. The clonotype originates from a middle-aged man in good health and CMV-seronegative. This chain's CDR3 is CSVEGVGEPDTQYF. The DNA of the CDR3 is TGCAGCGTTGAAGGCGTGGGAGAGCCAGATACGCAGTATTTT.